The rows below give T cell receptor beta chains drawn from one sample of a study of T-cell reconstitution after alpha-beta-depleted transplantation in children. TCRdb called the PCR reads again in MiXCR, with one record for every CDR3 protein. The repertoire has about 980,000 distinct CDR3 sequences, around 30% of them found once; the top ten carry 25% to 35%. This specimen was PBMCs, mostly from graft donor cells, taken 360 days after TCRalphabeta/CD19-depleted stem cell transplant. Receptors were obtained from a boy under two years old who had a stem cell transplant for SCID, so the T cells may come from the graft donor. CDR3s include the opening cysteine and the closing phenylalanine or tryptophan. Fields, in order: J gene, clone size, D gene, V gene, CDR3 length, CDR3 DNA, CDR3 protein. A D gene is named only where the DNA matches it firmly. Clone size is given for some rows only: seen once, a few or many times, or a class if the clone is expanded.

>TRBJ2-1|-|TRBD2|TRBV12-3/TRBV12-4|15
TGTGCCAGCAGTCCAAATACGGGGGGACGGGGGGAGCAGTTCTTC
CASSPNTGGRGEQFF
>TRBJ2-3|-|-|TRBV6-1|14
TGTGCCAGCAAAGGGGGGGGATTCACAGATACGCAGTATTTT
CASKGGGFTDTQYF
>TRBJ1-2|many|-|TRBV6-1|14
TGTGCCAGCAGTGAGGTCGCAGCCAGCTATGGCTACACCTTC
CASSEVAASYGYTF
>TRBJ2-3|-|-|TRBV15|15
TGTGCCACCAGCAGAGGTGACAGGCGCCCGGATACGCAGTATTTT
CATSRGDRRPDTQYF
>TRBJ2-7|few|TRBD1|TRBV4-2|16
TGTGCCAGCAGCCAAGAAGGACAGGGGAACTCCTACGAGCAGTACTTC
CASSQEGQGNSYEQYF
>TRBJ1-1|-|TRBD1|TRBV9|12
TGTGCCAGCAGCGGTGGGACAGGTGAGGCTTTCTTT
CASSGGTGEAFF
>TRBJ2-7|-|TRBD2|TRBV4-3|14
TGCGCCAGCAGCCAAGAAGGGAGGGAATACGAGCAGTACTTC
CASSQEGREYEQYF
>TRBJ1-1|-|-|TRBV10-3|14
TGTGCCATCAGTGCAGGACGGATCAACACTGAAGCTTTCTTT
CAISAGRINTEAFF
>TRBJ2-2|-|-|TRBV12-3/TRBV12-4|13
TGTGCCAGCAGCGGACAGACCACCGGGGAGCTGTTTTTT
CASSGQTTGELFF
>TRBJ1-5|-|-|TRBV2|14
TGTGCCAGCAGTGGCCCAGAGGCCAATCAGCCCCAGCATTTT
CASSGPEANQPQHF
>TRBJ2-1|-|-|TRBV20-1|17
TGCAGTGCTAGAGACCTCCCGAGGGGGGTCCTCTACAATGAGCAGTTCTTC
CSARDLPRGVLYNEQFF
>TRBJ2-7|many|-|TRBV12-3/TRBV12-4|13
TGTGCCAGCTCTTGGGCCACTTCCTACGAGCAGTACTTC
CASSWATSYEQYF
>TRBJ1-1|-|-|TRBV27|15
TGTGCCAGCAGCGTACTAGACAGATTGAACACTGAAGCTTTCTTT
CASSVLDRLNTEAFF
>TRBJ2-7|-|-|TRBV2|14
TGTGCCAGCAGTGGGGGGATGCAGGCCTACGAGCAGTACTTC
CASSGGMQAYEQYF
>TRBJ1-1|-|-|TRBV6-5|11
TGTGCCAGCATGGCGAGCGCTGAAGCTTTCTTT
CASMASAEAFF
>TRBJ2-6|many|-|TRBV12-3/TRBV12-4|13
TGTGCCAGCAGTTTATCTGGGGCCAACGTCCTGACTTTC
CASSLSGANVLTF
>TRBJ2-2|-|TRBD1|TRBV12-3/TRBV12-4|16
TGTGCCAGCAGTTCCCGGGACAGGCTGAACACCGGGGAGCTGTTTTTT
CASSSRDRLNTGELFF
>TRBJ2-5|-|TRBD1|TRBV5-1|14
TGCGCCAGCAGCACCGCGGACAGGGGCGAGACCCAGTACTTC
CASSTADRGETQYF
>TRBJ2-5|few|TRBD1|TRBV28|13
TGTGCCAGCAGTTTGGGGCCCGACAGGGCCCAGTACTTC
CASSLGPDRAQYF
>TRBJ2-1|-|-|TRBV15|13
TGTGCCACCAGCAGAGATCTCCGGAATGAGCAGCTCTTC
CATSRDLRNEQLF
>TRBJ2-2|-|-|TRBV12-3/TRBV12-4|15
TGTGCCAGCAGTTTCCCCGGCTCCCATACCGGGGAGCTGTTTTTT
CASSFPGSHTGELFF
>TRBJ1-1|-|-|TRBV20-1|21
TGCAGTGCTACACTACCATACGACGGCAGGGAAATTTCTCGGTTGAACACTGAAGCTTTCTTT
CSATLPYDGREISRLNTEAFF